One T cell receptor (beta chain) is described in this entry. Its target is unknown. With a much larger clone just one base away, this may be a read error. The data stem from a study of regulatory T cells in long-lasting Graves disease. Whole-study findings and limits: Those with persistent Graves' had less TCR diversity than newly diagnosed patients. Relative to new patients (around 1,000), persistent patients exhibited greater sharing of public clonotypes (around 3,000).

The length of the CDR3 is 15 residues. CDR1 and CDR2 from the germline V gene are MNHGY and SVAAGI. Time point given: persistent/refractory GD, antithyroid drugs over 5 years with positive TRAb. PBMC-extracted RNA yielded the TCR library. The authors built TCR beta libraries using iRepertoire HTBI primers and Arm-PCR of CDR3 regions. MiXCR, applied by TCRdb to the multiplex PCR reads, yields one record per CDR3 protein. The sample yields 400,000 to 500,000 distinct CDR3 sequences, over 20% seen once. The sequence came from a female donor with Graves disease. The rearrangement links TRBV6-9 to TRBJ1-2, with D unresolved. This specimen consisted of peripheral blood mononuclear cells (PBMCs), obtained when the disease was refractory, from a patient treated with antithyroid drugs. The CDR3 loop reads CANSYPLGSSGGYTF. For the CDR3, the DNA is TGTGCCAACAGTTACCCCCTCGGCAGCTCAGGTGGCTACACCTTC.